This paragraph reports one T cell receptor beta chain. Antigen: not known. This sample stems from a study of beta chain features in type 1 diabetes. Regarding the study as a whole: Within each of all four CD4+ subsets, Type 1 diabetes patients had TCRB CDR3s that were moderately but significantly shorter. For patients, the naive, central memory and Treg TCRB repertoires appeared more alike than for healthy donors. More deletions and fewer insertions at VDJ junctions were found in patients with type 1 diabetes. Unsettled here was the matter of whether HLA type influences TCRB rearrangement.

Reverse transcribing all isolated RNA meant expressed TCRB transcripts were sequenced. Measured with immunoSEQ multiplex PCR; TCRdb has only the in-frame clones, and not every one. This sample has about 260,000 clones; roughly 25% occur once, and the top ten carry roughly 0.013%. Germline V gene lookup returns CDR1 SGHVS and CDR2 FQNEAQ. The CDR3 sequence is 14 residues long. Trimming pared 1 base from V and 3 bases from J, leaving 9 bases between. Isolation of CD4+ naive, central memory, regulatory and stem cell-like memory cells was achieved by sorting via CD45RO/CCR7/CD25/CD127/CD95/CD27. The rearrangement joins TRBV7-8 to TRBJ1-1; tentative D call: TRBD1 (6 bases). The clonotype was recovered from a woman aged 25 to 39 with type 1 diabetes. Input material: naive CD4+ T cells from blood. In DNA, the CDR3 is TGTGCCAGCAGCTTAGTCCCAGGGGACACTGAAGCTTTCTTT. Protein sequence: CASSLVPGDTEAFF.